The sequence of this T cell receptor beta chain was determined in a study of blood T cell repertoires in COVID-19 (dated by TCRdb to the early 2020s). Turning to the overall study: The collaborator samples originated in the United States, Italy and Spain and spanned the acute and convalescent phases of COVID-19. The prospective study material was composed of cDNA or gDNA derived from T cells, B-cell-depleted T cells, or PBMCs. Subjects who had been exposed to COVID-19, were actively infected with it, or had recovered from it provided the deeply sampled blood TCRbeta repertoires that made up the dataset. A freely available public database, intended as a resource for researchers studying the immune response to SARS-CoV-2, is where the repertoires were released. Samples came from the ongoing ImmuneRACE study (first 160 participants) plus 1,254 subjects from 6 global collaborators. A de-identified subject ID, COVID-19 status, age in years and sex were almost always included in the sample metadata. HLA class I and class II types, where available, came from metadata supplied by the sample provider rather than from assay-based typing. Paper-wide results and their limitations: The amount of clinical and demographic metadata varied by source and participant and was provided uncurated.

From the cysteine through the phenylalanine, the CDR3 covers 17 amino acids. Solely the CDR3 DNA is kept, with 51 bases framed from the first base. V is pruned by 7 bases and J by 0 bases, leaving 12 bases of the junction without a gene match. The CDR1 and CDR2 encoded by the germline V gene are SNHLY and FYNNEI. With regard to this clone: Its antigen is not yet known. Base-call qualities are not available, and no considerably larger clone is one nucleotide away.

Another Seattle source contributed samples from volunteer blood donors who had recovered from COVID-19. Each collaborating institution followed its own protocols to collect whole blood in K2EDTA tubes. For TCRbeta analysis, collaborators shipped samples in one of three forms: frozen whole blood, isolated PBMCs, or DNA extracted from either of those sample types. TCRbeta CDR3 regions were amplified from genomic DNA using the immunoSEQ Assay, a bias-controlled multiplex PCR. The study's processing was this. The number of nucleated cells in each sample was estimated from the amplification of reference gene primers within the assay. Sequence reads were collapsed and filtered to measure the absolute abundance of every unique TCRbeta CDR3 rearrangement. For each sample, productive Simpson clonality was calculated by taking the square root of Simpson's diversity index across productive rearrangements. In its TCRdb copy, this immuneACCESS table keeps in-frame sequences only and misses some clones. Where compared with another copy, unresolved V genes explain less than half of these, and the others have no known cause. V, J and clone size are taken as reported in that table, and D and trimming were inferred from the DNA itself. This sample is represented by 300,000 to 350,000 clones; about 93% of them were singletons. In total, the top ten clones hold roughly 3.5% of the sample.

The rearrangement joined TRBV2 to TRBJ1-3, with 7 bases aligning to TRBD1. Sample: peripheral blood. This receptor was identified in a woman younger than 35 who had recovered from COVID-19. Here is the DNA: TGTGCCAGCAAGGGTCGGGACAGCTCGACCTCTGGAAACACCATATATTTT. This translates into CASKGRDSSTSGNTIYF.